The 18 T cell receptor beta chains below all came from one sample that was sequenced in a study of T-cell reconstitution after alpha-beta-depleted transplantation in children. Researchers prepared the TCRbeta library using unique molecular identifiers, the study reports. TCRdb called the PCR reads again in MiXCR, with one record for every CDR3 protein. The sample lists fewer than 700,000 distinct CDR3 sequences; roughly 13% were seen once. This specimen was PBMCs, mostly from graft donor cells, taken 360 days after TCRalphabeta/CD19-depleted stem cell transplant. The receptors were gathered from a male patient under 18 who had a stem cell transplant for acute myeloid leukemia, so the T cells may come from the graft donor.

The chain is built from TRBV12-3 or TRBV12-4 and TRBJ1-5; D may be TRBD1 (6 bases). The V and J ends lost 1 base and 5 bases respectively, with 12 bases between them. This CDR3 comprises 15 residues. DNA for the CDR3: TGTGCCAGCAGTTTAGACGGGGCAGGGGATCAGCCCCAGCATTTT. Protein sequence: CASSLDGAGDQPQHF.

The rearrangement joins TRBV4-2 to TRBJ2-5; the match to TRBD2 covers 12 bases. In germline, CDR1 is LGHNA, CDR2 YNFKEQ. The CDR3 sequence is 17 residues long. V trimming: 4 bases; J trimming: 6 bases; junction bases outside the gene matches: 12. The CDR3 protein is CASSPSRLAGAFQTQYF. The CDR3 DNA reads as TGTGCCAGCAGCCCTAGTAGACTAGCGGGAGCCTTCCAGACCCAGTACTTC.

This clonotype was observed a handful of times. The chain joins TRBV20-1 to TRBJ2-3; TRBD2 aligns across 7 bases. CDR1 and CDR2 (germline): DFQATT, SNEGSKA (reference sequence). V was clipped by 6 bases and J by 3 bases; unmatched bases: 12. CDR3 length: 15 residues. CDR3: CSALLALLGTDTQYF. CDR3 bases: TGCAGTGCCCTACTAGCGCTGTTGGGGACAGATACGCAGTATTTT.

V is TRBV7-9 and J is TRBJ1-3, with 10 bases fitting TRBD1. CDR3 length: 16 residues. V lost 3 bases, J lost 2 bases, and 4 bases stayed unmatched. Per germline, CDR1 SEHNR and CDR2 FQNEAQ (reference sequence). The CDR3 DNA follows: TGTGCCAGCAGCTTGGGACAGGGGTTGCCTGGAAACACCATATATTTT. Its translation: CASSLGQGLPGNTIYF.

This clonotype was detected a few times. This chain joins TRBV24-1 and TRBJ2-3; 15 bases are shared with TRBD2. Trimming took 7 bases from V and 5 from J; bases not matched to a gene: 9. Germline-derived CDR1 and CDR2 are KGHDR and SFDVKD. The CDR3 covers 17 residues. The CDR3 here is CATRGLAGGPGEDTQYF. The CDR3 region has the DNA TGTGCCACCAGAGGACTAGCGGGAGGGCCCGGGGAAGATACGCAGTATTTT.

The CDR3: CASQVGVLNTEAFF. The CDR3 coding sequence is TGCGCCAGCCAAGTCGGGGTTTTGAACACTGAAGCTTTCTTT. The chain combines TRBV5-1 with TRBJ1-1; D is uncertain. The germline CDR1 and CDR2 sequences are SGHRS and YFSETQ. This CDR3 has 14 amino acids. V was pared by 7 bases and J by 0 bases, with 13 bases between.

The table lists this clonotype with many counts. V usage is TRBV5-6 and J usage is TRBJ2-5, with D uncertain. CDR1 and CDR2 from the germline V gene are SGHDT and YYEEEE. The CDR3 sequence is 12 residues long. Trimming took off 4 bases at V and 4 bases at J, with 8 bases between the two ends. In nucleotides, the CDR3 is TGTGCCAGCAGCCTTAGCCGAGAGACCCAGTACTTC. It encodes CASSLSRETQYF.

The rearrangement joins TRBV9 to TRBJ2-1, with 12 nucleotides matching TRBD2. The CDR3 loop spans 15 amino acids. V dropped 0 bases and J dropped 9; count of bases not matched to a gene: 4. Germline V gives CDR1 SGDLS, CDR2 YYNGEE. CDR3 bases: TGTGCCAGCAGCGTAGGACTAGCGGGAGCTGGTGAGCAGTTCTTC. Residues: CASSVGLAGAGEQFF. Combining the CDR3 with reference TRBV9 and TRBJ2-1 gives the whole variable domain DSGVTQTPKHLITATGQRVTLRCSPRSGDLSVYWYQQSLDQGLQFLIQYYNGEERAKGNILERFSAQQFPDLHSELNLSSLELGDSALYFCASSVGLAGAGEQFFGPGTRLTVL.

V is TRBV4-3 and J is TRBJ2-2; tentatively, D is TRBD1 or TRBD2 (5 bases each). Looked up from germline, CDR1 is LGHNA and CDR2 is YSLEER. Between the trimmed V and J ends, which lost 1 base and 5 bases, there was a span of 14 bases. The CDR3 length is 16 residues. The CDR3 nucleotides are TGCGCCAGCAGCCAAGTTTGGGGGAGATGGACCGGGGAGCTGTTTTTT. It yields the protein CASSQVWGRWTGELFF.

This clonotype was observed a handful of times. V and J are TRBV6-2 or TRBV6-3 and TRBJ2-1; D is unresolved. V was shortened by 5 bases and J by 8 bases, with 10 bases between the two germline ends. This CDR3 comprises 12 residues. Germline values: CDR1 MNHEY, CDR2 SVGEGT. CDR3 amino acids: CASSRPFDEQFF. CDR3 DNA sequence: TGTGCCAGCAGTCGGCCGTTCGATGAGCAGTTCTTC.

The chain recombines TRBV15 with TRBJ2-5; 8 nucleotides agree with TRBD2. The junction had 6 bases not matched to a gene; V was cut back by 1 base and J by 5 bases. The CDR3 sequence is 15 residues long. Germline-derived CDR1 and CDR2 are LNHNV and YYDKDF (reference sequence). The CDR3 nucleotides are TGTGCCACCAGCAGAGTTCGGGGACTAGAGGAGACCCAGTACTTC. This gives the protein CATSRVRGLEETQYF.

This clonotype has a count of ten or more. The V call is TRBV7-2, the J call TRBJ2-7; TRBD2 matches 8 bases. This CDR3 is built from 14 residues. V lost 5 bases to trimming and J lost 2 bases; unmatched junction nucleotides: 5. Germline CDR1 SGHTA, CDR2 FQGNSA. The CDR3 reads CASSVTSVTYEQYF. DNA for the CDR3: TGTGCCAGCAGCGTGACTAGCGTAACCTACGAGCAGTACTTC. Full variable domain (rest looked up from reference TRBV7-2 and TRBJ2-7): GAGVSQSPSNKVTEKGKDVELRCDPISGHTALYWYRQSLGQGLEFLIYFQGNSAPDKSGLPSDRFSAERTGGSVSTLTIQRTQQEDSAVYLCASSVTSVTYEQYFGPGTRLTVT.

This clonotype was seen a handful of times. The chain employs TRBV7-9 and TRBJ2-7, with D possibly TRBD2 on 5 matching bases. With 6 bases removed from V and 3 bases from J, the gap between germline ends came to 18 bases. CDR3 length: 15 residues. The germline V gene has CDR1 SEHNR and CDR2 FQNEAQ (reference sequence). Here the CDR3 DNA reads TGTGCCAGCAGTCTTCTGGTCCCGGGAAACTACGAGCAGTACTTC. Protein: CASSLLVPGNYEQYF.

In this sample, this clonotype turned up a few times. The CDR3 DNA reads as TGTGCCAGCAGCATGACTAGCGGGGCTAGCACAGATACGCAGTATTTT. It yields the protein CASSMTSGASTDTQYF. The chain carries TRBV7-2 and TRBJ2-3; 11 nucleotides line up with TRBD2. CDR3 length equals 16 residues. Germline CDR1 SGHTA, CDR2 FQGNSA. Trimming cost V 5 bases and J 0 bases; bases outside gene matches: 4. Full variable domain (outside the CDR3, taken from reference TRBV7-2 and TRBJ2-3): GAGVSQSPSNKVTEKGKDVELRCDPISGHTALYWYRQSLGQGLEFLIYFQGNSAPDKSGLPSDRFSAERTGGSVSTLTIQRTQQEDSAVYLCASSMTSGASTDTQYFGPGTRLTVL.

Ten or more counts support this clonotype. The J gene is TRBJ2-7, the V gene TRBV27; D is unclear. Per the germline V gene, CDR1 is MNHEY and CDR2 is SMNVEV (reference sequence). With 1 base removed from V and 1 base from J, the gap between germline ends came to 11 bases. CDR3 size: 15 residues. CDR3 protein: CASSLYKERSYEQYF. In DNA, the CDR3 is TGTGCCAGCAGTTTATACAAAGAGCGATCCTACGAGCAGTACTTC.

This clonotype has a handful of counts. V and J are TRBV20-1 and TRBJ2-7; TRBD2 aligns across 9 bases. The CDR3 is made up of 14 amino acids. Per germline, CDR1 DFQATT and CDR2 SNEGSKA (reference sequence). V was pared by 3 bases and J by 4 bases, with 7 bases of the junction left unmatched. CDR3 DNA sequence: TGCAGTGCTAGCCGCGGGAGGGCCGGTTACGAGCAGTACTTC. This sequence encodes CSASRGRAGYEQYF.

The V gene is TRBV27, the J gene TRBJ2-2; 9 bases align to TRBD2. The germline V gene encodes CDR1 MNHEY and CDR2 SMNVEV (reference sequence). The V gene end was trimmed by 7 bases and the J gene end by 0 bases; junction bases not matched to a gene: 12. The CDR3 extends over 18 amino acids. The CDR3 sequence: CASKEDLAGIANTGELFF. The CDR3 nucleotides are TGTGCCAGCAAAGAGGACCTAGCGGGAATCGCGAACACCGGGGAGCTGTTTTTT.

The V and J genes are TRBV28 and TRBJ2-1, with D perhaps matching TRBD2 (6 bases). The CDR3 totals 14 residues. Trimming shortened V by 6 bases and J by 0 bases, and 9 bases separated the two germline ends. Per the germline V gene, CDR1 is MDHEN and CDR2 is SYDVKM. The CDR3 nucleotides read TGTGCCAGCAGGTCCGGGAGCTCCTACAATGAGCAGTTCTTC. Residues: CASRSGSSYNEQFF.